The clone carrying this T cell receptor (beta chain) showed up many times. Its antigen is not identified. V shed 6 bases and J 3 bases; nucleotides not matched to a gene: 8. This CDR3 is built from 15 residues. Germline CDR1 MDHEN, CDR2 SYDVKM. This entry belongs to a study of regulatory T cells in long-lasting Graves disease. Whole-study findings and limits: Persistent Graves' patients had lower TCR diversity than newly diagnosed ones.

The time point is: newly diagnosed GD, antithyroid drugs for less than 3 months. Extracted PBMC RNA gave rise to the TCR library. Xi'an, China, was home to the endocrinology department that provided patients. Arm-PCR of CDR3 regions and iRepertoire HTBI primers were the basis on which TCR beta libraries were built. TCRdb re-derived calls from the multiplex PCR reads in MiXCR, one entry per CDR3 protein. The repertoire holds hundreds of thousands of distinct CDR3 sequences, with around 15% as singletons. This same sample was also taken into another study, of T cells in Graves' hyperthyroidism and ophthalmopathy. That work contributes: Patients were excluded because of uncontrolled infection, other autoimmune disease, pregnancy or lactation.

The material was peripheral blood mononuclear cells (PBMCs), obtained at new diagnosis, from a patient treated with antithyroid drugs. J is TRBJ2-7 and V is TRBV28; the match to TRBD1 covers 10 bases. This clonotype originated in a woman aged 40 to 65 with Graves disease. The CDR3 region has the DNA TGTGCCAGCAGCCCAGCACGGGACAGGGGCTACGAGCAGTACTTC. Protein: CASSPARDRGYEQYF.